This TCR beta chain was sequenced for a study of blood T cell repertoires in COVID-19. Study in general: Samples representing acute and convalescent COVID-19 were sourced from the United States, Italy and Spain. The analysed material was cDNA or gDNA that came from T cells, B-cell-depleted T cells, or PBMCs.

V was pared by 4 bases and J by 3 bases, with 10 bases between. Germline CDR1 reads SGHVS; CDR2 reads FQNEAQ. This CDR3 spans 14 amino acids. Original analysis: Reference gene primer amplification gave estimated nucleated cell counts. Some clones are missing from TCRdb's copy, which holds only in-frame ones; the method was immunoSEQ multiplex PCR. Clone size and V and J calls were adopted from that table, with D and trimming inferred from the DNA. The sample lists 110,000 or so clones; nearly 90% were seen once. The count of this clone is one. The receptor's source is a woman in her seventies who had recovered from COVID-19. The material sequenced was peripheral blood. The chain joins TRBV7-8 to TRBJ2-1; TRBD2 is a possible D gene (5 bases). This CDR3 reads CASSSQSGYNEQFF. The DNA of the CDR3 is TGTGCCAGCAGCTCTCAAAGCGGCTACAATGAGCAGTTCTTC.